This T cell receptor (beta chain) was captured in a study of a mutant IDH1 vaccine in newly diagnosed glioma. Overall study context: Treated patients, 62.5% male and roughly 40% female, averaged approximately 40 years of age. Pretreatment consisted of radiotherapy, temozolomide, or both, with most receiving both.

Clones were sequenced by immunoSEQ multiplex PCR, and TCRdb holds only the in-frame ones, with some missing. The data contain about 24,000 clones, around 79% of them seen just once; the ten biggest clones take up approximately 8%. The time point here: week 11, during vaccination. Each dose delivered 300 ug of mutant IDH1 20-mer peptide subcutaneously with imiquimod. This clone was counted only a few times. Its antigen is not identified. V dropped 4 bases and J dropped 7 bases, with 17 bases sitting between them. The CDR3 has 15 residues. Germline values: CDR1 MNHEY, CDR2 SMNVEV (reference sequence). This receptor was taken from a middle-aged man with glioma. The V call is TRBV27, the J call TRBJ1-5; D possibly corresponds to TRBD1 (5 bases). The sequenced sample was PBMCs, obtained from a glioma patient whose treatment included an IDH1 peptide vaccine. The CDR3: CASSSLWGSGQPQHF. The CDR3 region has the DNA TGTGCCAGCAGTTCTTTATGGGGGTCGGGGCAGCCCCAGCATTTT.